The entry that follows covers one T cell receptor (beta chain) sequence. It has no known antigen specificity. No clone much larger than this one lies a single base away; base qualities are absent. This entry comes from a study of blood T cell repertoires in COVID-19 (dated by TCRdb to 2018 to 2021). Describing the broader study: The collaborator samples originated in the United States, Italy and Spain and spanned the acute and convalescent phases of COVID-19. The samples were drawn from the first 160 participants of the ongoing ImmuneRACE study and from 950 to 1,500 subjects provided by 6 global collaborators. A freely available public database, intended as a resource for researchers studying the immune response to SARS-CoV-2, is where the repertoires were released. The prospective study material was composed of cDNA or gDNA derived from T cells, B-cell-depleted T cells, or PBMCs. Subjects who had been exposed to COVID-19, were actively infected with it, or had recovered from it provided the deeply sampled blood TCRbeta repertoires that made up the dataset. A de-identified subject ID, COVID-19 status, age in years and sex were almost always included in the sample metadata. Where available, HLA class I and class II types were taken from metadata supplied by the sample provider and were not determined by assay-based typing.

Collaborating institutions collected whole blood in K2EDTA tubes following their own protocols. For TCRbeta analysis, collaborators shipped samples in one of three forms: frozen whole blood, isolated PBMCs, or DNA extracted from either of those sample types. Paper-wide results and their limitations: The quantity of clinical and demographic metadata differed by source and by participant and was supplied without curation.

The germline V gene (reference sequence) specifies PRHDT as CDR1 and FYEKMQ as CDR2. The CDR3 sequence holds 16 residues, the cysteine and phenylalanine included. Just the 48-base CDR3 DNA is kept, in frame starting at base 1. Trimming takes 4 bases from V and 6 bases from J, and the germline ends sit 16 bases apart. The immunoSEQ Assay, a bias-controlled multiplex PCR, was used to amplify TCRbeta CDR3 regions from genomic DNA. Processing in the source paper ran as follows. Within the assay, amplification of reference gene primers was used to estimate how many nucleated cells each sample contained. Sequence reads were collapsed and filtered to measure the absolute abundance of every unique TCRbeta CDR3 rearrangement. For each sample, productive Simpson clonality was calculated by taking the square root of Simpson's diversity index across productive rearrangements. TCRdb retrieved this table from immuneACCESS and kept in-frame rearrangements only. Not all clones are present; in checked studies, unresolved V genes account for under half, and no reason is known for the remainder. Clone size and the V and J calls come from that table; the DNA yielded D and trimming. A total of approximately 210,000 clones appear in this sample, approximately 81% of them only once. The ten largest clonotypes hold approximately 19% of the sample.

The sequencing input was peripheral blood. The V and J segments used are TRBV13 and TRBJ1-6; the D segment cannot be called with confidence. This receptor was identified in a human donor in a cohort sampled during active COVID-19. The DNA is TGTGCCAGCAGCTCCGCCGAGGGCAGGATTAATTCACCCCTCCACTTT. Protein translation: CASSSAEGRINSPLHF.